This T cell receptor beta chain emerged from a study of graft-versus-host responses after intestinal transplantation. Study details: Recipients were given multivisceral, liver-intestinal, or isolated intestinal transplants. Study-level points and caveats: In patients with graft-donor T cell macrochimerism, allograft graft-versus-host to host-versus-graft clonal ratios were high.

The CDR3 sequence is 15 residues long. CDR1 is MNHEY, CDR2 SVGAGI, per germline. This clone occurred once. Its target is unknown. Method: immunoSEQ multiplex PCR; TCRdb's copy keeps in-frame clones and lacks some. The table lists fewer than 90,000 clones, approximately 94% of them singletons. The sequence derives from a human donor who was the organ donor for an intestinal transplant. The sample here was unstimulated CD4+ T cells sorted from spleen or lymph node cells, taken before transplant. The rearrangement joins TRBV6-5 to TRBJ2-5; 9 bases map to TRBD1. The end of the DNA is better explained by TRBJ2-7, so the J call may be wrong. CDR3 amino acids: CASRPYRGQTYEQYF. DNA of the CDR3: TGTGCCAGCAGGCCGTACAGGGGGCAGACCTACGAGCAGTACTTC.